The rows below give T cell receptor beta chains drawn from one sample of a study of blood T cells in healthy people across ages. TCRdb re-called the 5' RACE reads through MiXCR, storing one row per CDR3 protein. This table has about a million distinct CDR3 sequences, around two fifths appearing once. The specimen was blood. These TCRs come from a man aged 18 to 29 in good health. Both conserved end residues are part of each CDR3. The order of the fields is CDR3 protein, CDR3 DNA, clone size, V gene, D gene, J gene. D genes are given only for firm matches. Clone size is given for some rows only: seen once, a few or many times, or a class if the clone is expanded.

cdr3_aa: CASSGGTTGLSSYNEQFF
cdr3_nt: TGTGCCAGCAGTGGAGGAACGACGGGTCTCAGCTCCTACAATGAGCAGTTCTTC
clone_size: few
v_call: TRBV6-1
d_call: .
j_call: TRBJ2-1

cdr3_aa: CASSPDRDSYNSPLHF
cdr3_nt: TGTGCCAGCAGCCCTGACAGGGATTCCTATAATTCACCCCTCCACTTT
clone_size: .
v_call: TRBV11-2
d_call: TRBD1
j_call: TRBJ1-6

cdr3_aa: CASSPSNIQYF
cdr3_nt: TGTGCCAGCAGTCCTTCAAACATTCAGTACTTC
clone_size: few
v_call: TRBV28
d_call: .
j_call: TRBJ2-4

cdr3_aa: CASSGPGQGKTGELFF
cdr3_nt: TGTGCCAGCAGTGGGCCGGGACAGGGAAAAACCGGGGAGCTGTTTTTT
clone_size: .
v_call: TRBV6-6
d_call: TRBD1
j_call: TRBJ2-2

cdr3_aa: CASSVEGGTGASLTDTQYF
cdr3_nt: TGTGCCAGCAGCGTAGAGGGGGGGACCGGGGCCTCTCTCACAGATACGCAGTATTTT
clone_size: .
v_call: TRBV9
d_call: .
j_call: TRBJ2-3

cdr3_aa: CASSRLGIYGYTF
cdr3_nt: TGTGCCAGCAGCCGACTGGGGATTTATGGCTACACCTTC
clone_size: .
v_call: TRBV12-3/TRBV12-4
d_call: .
j_call: TRBJ1-2

cdr3_aa: CASSYSHLVENQPQHF
cdr3_nt: TGTGCCAGCAGTTACTCTCACCTGGTGGAGAATCAGCCCCAGCATTTT
clone_size: few
v_call: TRBV6-2/TRBV6-3
d_call: .
j_call: TRBJ1-5

cdr3_aa: CASRKDFGNQPQHF
cdr3_nt: TGTGCCAGCCGGAAGGACTTTGGGAATCAGCCCCAGCATTTT
clone_size: .
v_call: TRBV2
d_call: .
j_call: TRBJ1-5

cdr3_aa: CSAREPDRGSYGYTF
cdr3_nt: TGCAGTGCTAGAGAGCCGGACAGGGGTTCGTATGGCTACACCTTC
clone_size: .
v_call: TRBV20-1
d_call: TRBD1
j_call: TRBJ1-2

cdr3_aa: CASSTGLHGELFF
cdr3_nt: TGTGCCAGCAGTACGGGGCTGCACGGGGAGCTGTTTTTT
clone_size: .
v_call: TRBV12-3/TRBV12-4
d_call: .
j_call: TRBJ2-2

cdr3_aa: CSAPGTVDITLHF
cdr3_nt: TGCAGCGCTCCAGGGACAGTGGACATCACCCTCCACTTT
clone_size: .
v_call: TRBV20-1
d_call: TRBD1
j_call: TRBJ1-6

cdr3_aa: CATSDPTGGNTDTQYF
cdr3_nt: TGTGCCACCAGTGACCCCACAGGGGGCAACACAGATACGCAGTATTTT
clone_size: .
v_call: TRBV24-1
d_call: TRBD1
j_call: TRBJ2-3

cdr3_aa: CASSYYGLAEDTQYF
cdr3_nt: TGTGCCAGCAGTTACTACGGACTAGCAGAAGATACGCAGTATTTT
clone_size: .
v_call: TRBV6-5
d_call: TRBD2
j_call: TRBJ2-3

cdr3_aa: CASSIETSWVFTDTQYF
cdr3_nt: TGTGCCAGCAGCATAGAGACTAGCTGGGTCTTCACAGATACGCAGTATTTT
clone_size: .
v_call: TRBV7-2
d_call: TRBD2
j_call: TRBJ2-3

cdr3_aa: CSARKGQGNEKLFF
cdr3_nt: TGCAGTGCTAGGAAGGGACAGGGGAATGAAAAACTGTTTTTT
clone_size: .
v_call: TRBV20-1
d_call: TRBD1
j_call: TRBJ1-4

cdr3_aa: CASSSLATGRNEQFF
cdr3_nt: TGTGCCAGCAGCTCCTTAGCCACAGGGAGGAATGAGCAGTTCTTC
clone_size: .
v_call: TRBV7-6
d_call: .
j_call: TRBJ2-1

cdr3_aa: CASSVATVSGEQYF
cdr3_nt: TGCGCCAGCAGCGTCGCGACAGTCTCGGGCGAGCAGTACTTC
clone_size: .
v_call: TRBV5-1
d_call: .
j_call: TRBJ2-7

cdr3_aa: CASSFTGTGYYGYTF
cdr3_nt: TGTGCCAGCAGCTTCACCGGGACAGGGTATTACGGCTACACCTTC
clone_size: .
v_call: TRBV7-9
d_call: TRBD1
j_call: TRBJ1-2

cdr3_aa: CSAKLAAPSGQFF
cdr3_nt: TGCAGTGCTAAGTTAGCAGCTCCATCTGGGCAGTTCTTC
clone_size: .
v_call: TRBV20-1
d_call: .
j_call: TRBJ2-1

cdr3_aa: CASNQQGVGHTF
cdr3_nt: TGTGCCAGCAACCAACAGGGGGTTGGCCACACCTTC
clone_size: .
v_call: TRBV7-2
d_call: TRBD1
j_call: TRBJ1-2

cdr3_aa: CASNRPGLDNEQFF
cdr3_nt: TGTGCCAGCAACCGACCAGGGTTAGATAATGAGCAGTTCTTC
clone_size: .
v_call: TRBV7-2
d_call: .
j_call: TRBJ2-1

cdr3_aa: CASSRERNTIYF
cdr3_nt: TGTGCCAGCAGCCGGGAGCGAAACACCATATATTTT
clone_size: .
v_call: TRBV28
d_call: .
j_call: TRBJ1-3

cdr3_aa: CASSPSGRNTGELFF
cdr3_nt: TGTGCCAGCAGCCCTAGCGGGAGAAACACCGGGGAGCTGTTTTTT
clone_size: .
v_call: TRBV28
d_call: TRBD2
j_call: TRBJ2-2

cdr3_aa: CSVRARAEDRETQYF
cdr3_nt: TGCAGTGTTAGGGCCCGGGCCGAGGACCGAGAGACCCAGTACTTC
clone_size: .
v_call: TRBV20-1
d_call: .
j_call: TRBJ2-5

cdr3_aa: CSARAPGGGFTYEQYF
cdr3_nt: TGCAGTGCTAGAGCTCCAGGGGGGGGTTTTACCTACGAGCAGTACTTC
clone_size: few
v_call: TRBV20-1
d_call: .
j_call: TRBJ2-7

cdr3_aa: CASSSQGQGSYNEQFF
cdr3_nt: TGTGCCAGCAGTTCTCAAGGACAAGGCTCCTACAATGAGCAGTTCTTC
clone_size: .
v_call: TRBV12-3/TRBV12-4
d_call: .
j_call: TRBJ2-1

cdr3_aa: CSARDRSDSASPQHF
cdr3_nt: TGCAGTGCTAGAGATCGGTCAGACAGTGCCTCGCCCCAGCATTTT
clone_size: .
v_call: TRBV20-1
d_call: .
j_call: TRBJ1-5

cdr3_aa: CSVPRINQPQHF
cdr3_nt: TGCAGTGTACCACGGATCAATCAGCCCCAGCATTTT
clone_size: few
v_call: TRBV20-1
d_call: .
j_call: TRBJ1-5

cdr3_aa: CASSLSGEAGQGPNNEQFF
cdr3_nt: TGTGCCAGCAGCTTAAGTGGTGAGGCGGGACAGGGGCCTAACAATGAGCAGTTCTTC
clone_size: .
v_call: TRBV7-9
d_call: TRBD1
j_call: TRBJ2-1

cdr3_aa: CASSVGTGASYEQFF
cdr3_nt: TGTGCCAGCAGCGTAGGTACAGGGGCCTCCTACGAGCAGTTCTTC
clone_size: .
v_call: TRBV9
d_call: TRBD1
j_call: TRBJ2-1

cdr3_aa: CASSFVDGELFF
cdr3_nt: TGTGCCAGCAGTTTTGTGGACGGGGAGCTGTTTTTT
clone_size: .
v_call: TRBV27
d_call: .
j_call: TRBJ2-2

cdr3_aa: CASSSLGSQGEQYF
cdr3_nt: TGTGCCAGCAGTTCCCTGGGCTCCCAGGGCGAGCAGTACTTC
clone_size: .
v_call: TRBV12-3/TRBV12-4
d_call: .
j_call: TRBJ2-7

cdr3_aa: CSASPLNRDSDQPQHF
cdr3_nt: TGCAGTGCTAGCCCTTTAAACAGGGATTCGGATCAGCCCCAGCATTTT
clone_size: .
v_call: TRBV20-1
d_call: .
j_call: TRBJ1-5

cdr3_aa: CASSKGISGGACPYEQYF
cdr3_nt: TGTGCCAGCAGCAAAGGGATTAGCGGGGGGGCCTGCCCCTACGAGCAGTACTTC
clone_size: .
v_call: TRBV21-1
d_call: .
j_call: TRBJ2-7

cdr3_aa: CAGSGGTDTQYF
cdr3_nt: TGTGCCGGCAGTGGCGGCACAGATACGCAGTATTTT
clone_size: .
v_call: TRBV9
d_call: .
j_call: TRBJ2-3

cdr3_aa: CASSLRASRHYGYTF
cdr3_nt: TGTGCCAGCAGCTTGAGGGCCTCACGGCACTATGGCTACACCTTC
clone_size: .
v_call: TRBV11-2
d_call: .
j_call: TRBJ1-2

cdr3_aa: CASSFGTVTREAFF
cdr3_nt: TGTGCCAGCAGTTTTGGGACAGTCACCCGTGAAGCTTTCTTT
clone_size: .
v_call: TRBV28
d_call: TRBD1
j_call: TRBJ1-1

cdr3_aa: CASSPWGREDTEAFF
cdr3_nt: TGTGCCAGCAGCCCGTGGGGACGGGAGGACACTGAAGCTTTCTTT
clone_size: .
v_call: TRBV9
d_call: .
j_call: TRBJ1-1

cdr3_aa: CASSLEDRVWNEQFF
cdr3_nt: TGTGCCAGCAGCTTAGAGGACAGGGTTTGGAATGAGCAGTTCTTC
clone_size: few
v_call: TRBV7-2
d_call: TRBD1
j_call: TRBJ2-1

cdr3_aa: CSAILGGLAGSRDTQYF
cdr3_nt: TGCAGCGCCATCCTGGGGGGACTAGCGGGATCGAGGGATACGCAGTATTTT
clone_size: .
v_call: TRBV29-1
d_call: TRBD2
j_call: TRBJ2-3

cdr3_aa: CASSESGRGTEAFF
cdr3_nt: TGTGCCAGCAGTGAAAGCGGGAGAGGCACTGAAGCTTTCTTT
clone_size: .
v_call: TRBV6-1
d_call: .
j_call: TRBJ1-1

cdr3_aa: CASSLGISVETQYF
cdr3_nt: TGTGCCAGCAGTTTAGGGATTTCAGTCGAGACCCAGTACTTC
clone_size: .
v_call: TRBV28
d_call: .
j_call: TRBJ2-5

cdr3_aa: CASSLPGGPNEQYF
cdr3_nt: TGTGCCAGCAGTTTGCCAGGGGGCCCCAATGAGCAGTACTTC
clone_size: .
v_call: TRBV27
d_call: TRBD1
j_call: TRBJ2-5